The sequence of this T cell receptor (beta chain) was determined in a study of blood T cell repertoires in COVID-19. Study context: Some COVID-19 samples were acute and others convalescent; all came from the United States, Italy and Spain. PBMCs, B-cell-depleted T cells, or T cells provided the cDNA or gDNA that made up the material.

In the original processing: From reference gene primer amplification, estimates of nucleated cell counts were derived. Generated by immunoSEQ multiplex PCR, the TCRdb table keeps only in-frame clones and is missing some. V, J and clone size are taken as reported in that table, and D and trimming were inferred from the DNA itself. The table lists approximately 130,000 clones, over 70% of them singletons, with 20% to 25% in the top ten. Germline V gene sequence: CDR1 SGHNT, CDR2 YYREEE (reference sequence). The CDR3 is 14 amino acids. The V and J ends lost 4 bases and 7 bases, in that order; junction bases with no gene match: 10.

The chain has TRBV5-4 and TRBJ2-7; 8 bases fit TRBD2. Input material: peripheral blood. The receptor's source is a man older than 75 with acute or convalescent COVID-19. DNA of the CDR3: TGTGCCAGCAGCCCCCCGGGGGGGAGAGGGGAGCAGTACTTC. This encodes CASSPPGGRGEQYF. The variable domain in full, completed from reference TRBV5-4 and TRBJ2-7, reads ETGVTQSPTHLIKTRGQQVTLRCSSQSGHNTVSWYQQALGQGPQFIFQYYREEENGRGNFPPRFSGLQFPNYSSELNVNALELDDSALYLCASSPPGGRGEQYFGPGTRLTVT.